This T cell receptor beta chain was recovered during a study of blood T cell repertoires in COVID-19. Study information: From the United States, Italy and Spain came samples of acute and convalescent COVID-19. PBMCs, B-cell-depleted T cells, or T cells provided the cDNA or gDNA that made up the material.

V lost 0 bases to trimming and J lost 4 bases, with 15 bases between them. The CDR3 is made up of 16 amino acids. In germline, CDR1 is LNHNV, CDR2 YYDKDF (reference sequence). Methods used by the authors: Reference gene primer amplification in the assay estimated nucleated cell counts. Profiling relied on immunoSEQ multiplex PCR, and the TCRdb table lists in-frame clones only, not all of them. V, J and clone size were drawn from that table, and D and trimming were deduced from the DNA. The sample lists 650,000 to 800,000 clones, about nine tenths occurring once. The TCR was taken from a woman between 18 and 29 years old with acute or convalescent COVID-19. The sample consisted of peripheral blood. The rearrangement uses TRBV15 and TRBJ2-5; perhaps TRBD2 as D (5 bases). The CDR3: CATSRDDTVAGETQYF. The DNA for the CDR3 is TGTGCCACCAGCAGAGATGATACAGTGGCGGGAGAGACCCAGTACTTC.